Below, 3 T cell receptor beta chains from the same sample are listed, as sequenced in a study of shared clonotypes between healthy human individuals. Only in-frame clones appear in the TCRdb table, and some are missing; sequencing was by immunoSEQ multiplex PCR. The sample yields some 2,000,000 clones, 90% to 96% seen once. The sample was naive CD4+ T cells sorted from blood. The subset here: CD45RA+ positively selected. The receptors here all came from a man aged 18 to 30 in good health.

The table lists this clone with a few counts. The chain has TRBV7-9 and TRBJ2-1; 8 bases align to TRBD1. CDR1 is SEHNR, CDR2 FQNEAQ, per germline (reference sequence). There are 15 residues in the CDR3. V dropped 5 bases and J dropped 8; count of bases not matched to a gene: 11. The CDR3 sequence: CASSADRGLMDEQFF. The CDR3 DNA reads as TGTGCCAGCAGCGCCGACAGGGGCCTCATGGATGAGCAGTTCTTC. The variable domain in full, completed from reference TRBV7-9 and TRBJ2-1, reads DTGVSQNPRHKITKRGQNVTFRCDPISEHNRLYWYRQTLGQGPEFLTYFQNEAQLEKSRLLSDRFSAERPKGSFSTLEIQRTEQGDSAMYLCASSADRGLMDEQFFGPGTRLTVL.

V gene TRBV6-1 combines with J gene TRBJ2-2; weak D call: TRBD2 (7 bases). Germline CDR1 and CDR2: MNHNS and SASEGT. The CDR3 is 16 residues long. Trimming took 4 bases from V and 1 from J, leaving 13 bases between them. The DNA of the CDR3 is TGTGCCAGCAGTGCGGAGGGGGGGCAGAACACCGGGGAGCTGTTTTTT. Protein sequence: CASSAEGGQNTGELFF.

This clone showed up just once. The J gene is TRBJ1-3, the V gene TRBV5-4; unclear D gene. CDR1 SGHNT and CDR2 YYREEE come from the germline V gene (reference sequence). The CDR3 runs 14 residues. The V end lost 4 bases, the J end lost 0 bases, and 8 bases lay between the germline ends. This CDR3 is CASSQPSSGNTIYF. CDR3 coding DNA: TGTGCCAGCAGCCAACCTAGCTCTGGAAACACCATATATTTT.